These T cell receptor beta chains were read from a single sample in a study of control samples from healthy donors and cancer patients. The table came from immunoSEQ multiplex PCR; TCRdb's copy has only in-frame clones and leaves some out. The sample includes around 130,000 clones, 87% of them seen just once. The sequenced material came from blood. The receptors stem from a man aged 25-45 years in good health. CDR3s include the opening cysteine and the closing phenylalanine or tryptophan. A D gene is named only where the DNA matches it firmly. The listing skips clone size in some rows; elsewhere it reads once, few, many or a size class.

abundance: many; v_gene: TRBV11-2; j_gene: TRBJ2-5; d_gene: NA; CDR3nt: TGTGCCAGCAGCCCCCTGGAGGGGTTGGGAGAGACCCAGTACTTC; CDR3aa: CASSPLEGLGETQYF
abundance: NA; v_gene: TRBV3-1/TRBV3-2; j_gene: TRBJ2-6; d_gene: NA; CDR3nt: TGTGCCAGCAGACCAAGGGGTTCTGGGGCCAACGTCCTGACTTTC; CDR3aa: CASRPRGSGANVLTF
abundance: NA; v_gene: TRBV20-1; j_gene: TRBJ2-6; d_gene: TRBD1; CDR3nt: TGCAGTGCTAGTGGACAGGGGGCTTCTGGGGCCAACGTCCTGACTTTC; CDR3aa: CSASGQGASGANVLTF
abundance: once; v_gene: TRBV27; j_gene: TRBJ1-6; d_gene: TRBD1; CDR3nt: TGTGCCAGCAGTAACCGGACAGGACGTAATTCACCCCTCCACTTT; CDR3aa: CASSNRTGRNSPLHF
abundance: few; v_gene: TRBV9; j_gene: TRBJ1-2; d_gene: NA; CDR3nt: TGTGCCAGCAGCGTAGCACTAGGCGATCGCTACACCTTC; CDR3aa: CASSVALGDRYTF
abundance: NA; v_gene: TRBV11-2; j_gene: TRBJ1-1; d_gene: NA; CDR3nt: TGTGCCAGCAGCTTCGGGCAGGGGCCTAACACTGAAGCTTTCTTT; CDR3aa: CASSFGQGPNTEAFF
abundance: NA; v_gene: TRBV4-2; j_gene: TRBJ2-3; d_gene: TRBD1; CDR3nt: TGTGCCAGCAGCCACAGGACAGGGATTAGCACAGATACGCAGTATTTT; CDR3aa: CASSHRTGISTDTQYF
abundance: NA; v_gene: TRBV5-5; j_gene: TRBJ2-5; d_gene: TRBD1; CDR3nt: TGTGCCAGCAGCCGTCTCTCAGGGGGCGAAGGTGGTAGAGAGACCCAGTACTTC; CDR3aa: CASSRLSGGEGGRETQYF
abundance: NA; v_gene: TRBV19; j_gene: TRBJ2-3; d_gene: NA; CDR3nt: TGTGCCAGCCGCGGAGGGGGTACTAGCACAGATACGCAGTATTTT; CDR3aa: CASRGGGTSTDTQYF
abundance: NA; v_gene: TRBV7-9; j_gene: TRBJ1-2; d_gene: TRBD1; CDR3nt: TGTGCCAGCAGCCCCGGGACAGGGGTTGCTGGTGGCTACACCTTC; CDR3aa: CASSPGTGVAGGYTF
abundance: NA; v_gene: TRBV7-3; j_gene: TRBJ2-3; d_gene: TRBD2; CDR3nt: TGTGCCAGCAGCTTAGGGATAGCGGGGGGTACCACAGATACGCAGTATTTT; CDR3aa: CASSLGIAGGTTDTQYF
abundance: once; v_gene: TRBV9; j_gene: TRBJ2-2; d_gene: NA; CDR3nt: TGTGCCAGCAGCCCCCACCGGGACGTGATTGGGGAGCTGTTTTTT; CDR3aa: CASSPHRDVIGELFF
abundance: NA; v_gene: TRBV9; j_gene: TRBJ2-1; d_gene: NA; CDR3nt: TGTGCCAGCAGCGTAGGAGGCCTGAATGAGCAGTTCTTC; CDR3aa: CASSVGGLNEQFF
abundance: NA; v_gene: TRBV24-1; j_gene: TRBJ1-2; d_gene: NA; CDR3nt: TGTGCCACCAGTGATTACGGCCGCGAGGGGTCCGATGGCTACACCTTC; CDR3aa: CATSDYGREGSDGYTF
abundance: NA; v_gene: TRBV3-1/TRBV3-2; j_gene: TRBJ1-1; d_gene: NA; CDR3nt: TGTGCCAGCACCCCTGTTGACGGGAACACTGAAGCTTTCTTT; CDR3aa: CASTPVDGNTEAFF
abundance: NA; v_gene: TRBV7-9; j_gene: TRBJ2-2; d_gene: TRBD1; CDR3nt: TGTGCCAGCAGCCGGGACAGGGGGTCCGGGGAGCTGTTTTTT; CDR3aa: CASSRDRGSGELFF
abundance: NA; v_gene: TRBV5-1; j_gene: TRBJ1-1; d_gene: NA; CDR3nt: TGCGCCAGCAGCTTGGCTCCTGACGGGAACACTGAAGCTTTCTTT; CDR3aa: CASSLAPDGNTEAFF
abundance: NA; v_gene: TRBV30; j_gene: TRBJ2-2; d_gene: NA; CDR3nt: TGTGCCTGGAGTCCATTGGGGACGGTGAACACCGGGGAGCTGTTTTTT; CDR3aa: CAWSPLGTVNTGELFF
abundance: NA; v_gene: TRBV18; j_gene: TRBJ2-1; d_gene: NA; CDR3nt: TGTGCCAGCTCACCAATCATCCGAGAAGATGAGCAGTTCTTC; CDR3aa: CASSPIIREDEQFF
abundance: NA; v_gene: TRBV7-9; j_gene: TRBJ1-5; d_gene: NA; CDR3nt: TGTGCCAGCAGCTTAGCGGGAAGAAGAGAACAGCCCCAGCATTTT; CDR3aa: CASSLAGRREQPQHF
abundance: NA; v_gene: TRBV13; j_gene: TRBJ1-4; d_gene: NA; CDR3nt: TGTGCCAGCAGCTTATACCGGGATGAAAAACTGTTTTTT; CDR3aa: CASSLYRDEKLFF
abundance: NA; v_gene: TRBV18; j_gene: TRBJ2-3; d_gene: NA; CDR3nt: TGTGCCAGCTCACCACCCGGAGTTTCCGGGGGCACAGATACGCAGTATTTT; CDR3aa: CASSPPGVSGGTDTQYF
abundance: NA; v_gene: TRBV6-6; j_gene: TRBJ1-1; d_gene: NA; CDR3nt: TGTGCCAGCCTTAGGGGGAACCCCGCTGAAGCTTTCTTT; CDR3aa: CASLRGNPAEAFF
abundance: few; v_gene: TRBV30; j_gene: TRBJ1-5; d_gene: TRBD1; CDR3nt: TGTGCCTGGGGCAGGGGGCTAGATCAGCCCCAGCATTTT; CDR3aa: CAWGRGLDQPQHF
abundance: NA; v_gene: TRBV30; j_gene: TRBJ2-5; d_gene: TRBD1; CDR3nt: TGTGCCTGGAGCGGGACAGTTCAAGGGACCCAGTACTTC; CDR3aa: CAWSGTVQGTQYF
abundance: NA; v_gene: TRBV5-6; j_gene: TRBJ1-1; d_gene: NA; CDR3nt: TGTGCCAGCAGAACGGACAGGAACACTGAAGCTTTCTTT; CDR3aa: CASRTDRNTEAFF
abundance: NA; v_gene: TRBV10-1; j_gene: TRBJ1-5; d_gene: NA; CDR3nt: TGCGCCAGCAGTGGTCACGTTGGCCAGCCCCAGCATTTT; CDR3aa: CASSGHVGQPQHF
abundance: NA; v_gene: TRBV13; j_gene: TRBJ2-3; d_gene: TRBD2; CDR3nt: TGTGCCAGCAGTTCCCAGCGGGGGGCGCAGTATTTT; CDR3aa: CASSSQRGAQYF
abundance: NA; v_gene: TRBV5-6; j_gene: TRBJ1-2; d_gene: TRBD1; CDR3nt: TGTGCCAGCAGCTTGGGGACAGGGGTGAGAGCGATCCCTAACTATGGCTACACCTTC; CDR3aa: CASSLGTGVRAIPNYGYTF
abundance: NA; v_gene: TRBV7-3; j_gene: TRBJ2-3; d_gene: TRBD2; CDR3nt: TGTGCCACCCAGCGGGGACCCACAGATACGCAGTATTTT; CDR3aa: CATQRGPTDTQYF
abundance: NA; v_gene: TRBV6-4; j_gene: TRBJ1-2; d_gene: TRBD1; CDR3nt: TGTGCCAGCAGTTCTACAGGGGGTAGTGGCTACACCTTC; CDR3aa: CASSSTGGSGYTF
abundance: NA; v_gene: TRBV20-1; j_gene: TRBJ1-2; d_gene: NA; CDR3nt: TGCAGTGCCACAGATAACTATGGCTACACCTTC; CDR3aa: CSATDNYGYTF
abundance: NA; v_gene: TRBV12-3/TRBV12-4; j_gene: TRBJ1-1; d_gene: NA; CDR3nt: TGTGCCAGCAGTTTAAAGGAGAACACTGAAGCTTTCTTT; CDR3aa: CASSLKENTEAFF
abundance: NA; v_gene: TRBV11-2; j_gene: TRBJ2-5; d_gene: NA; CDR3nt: TGTGCCAGCAGCCCTCGGATCGTAGAGACCCAGTACTTC; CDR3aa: CASSPRIVETQYF